The source of this T cell receptor beta chain is a study of blood T cells in healthy people across ages (dated by TCRdb to the mid-2010s). Context from the whole study: In model experiments, roughly one uniquely barcoded TCR beta cDNA molecule per two T cells was captured by template switching. The study analyzed two additional independent replicas of 1 million unique cDNA reads from the same blood draw for two donors, one aged 18 to 29 and one aged 80 or older. Four age groups were formed from the donors: young (average about 17 years), middle-aged (approximately 39), aged (more than 55) and long-lived (82). The study measured age-related changes in TCR beta repertoire diversity using deep sequencing normalized with unique cDNA molecular identifiers. Donors of different ages were randomly distributed across sequencing lanes to avoid experimental bias.

V sheds 3 bases and J sheds 9 bases, leaving 18 bases between their ends. Counted from cysteine to phenylalanine, this CDR3 has 15 amino acids. The retained sequence is limited to the CDR3, 45 bases, with the frame set at the first base. Via the germline V gene, CDR1 is SGHTA and CDR2 FQGNSA. The full study reports these points: Observed TCR beta diversity per million T cells fell roughly linearly with age, and a significant reduction was already apparent by age about 43. Estimates of total diversity from one million sequenced T cells were regarded as lower bounds and underestimates. Donor CMV infection status was unknown, potentially confounding age-related changes in expanded clonotypes. Compared with the aged group, the long-lived group had more naive CD4+ T cells, fewer expanded clones and increased TCR diversity, a pattern suggesting age selection. A strong correlation was found between observed TCR beta diversity and the percentage of naive T cells measured by flow cytometry. Bulk unsorted PBMC profiling prevented conclusive comparison of naive and antigen-experienced compartments.

Libraries were made using 5' RACE. The sequencing machine was an Illumina HiSeq 2500. The second PCR ran for roughly 7 to 12 cycles and used a J-beta primer mix along with a sample-barcoded 5' primer. A unique molecular identifier was introduced onto each TCR beta cDNA molecule by a template-switch 5' adaptor carrying 12 random nucleotides. At least 3 million CDR3-containing paired-end reads were obtained from each sample. All of the RNA was converted into first-strand cDNA using the Mint cDNA synthesis kit, with a TRBC-specific oligonucleotide serving as the primer. Following uracil-DNA glycosylase treatment, a first 18-cycle PCR with universal primers M1SS and BC2_uni_R was performed on all cDNA. Turning to the authors' computational methods: Normalization of each sample was performed by random selection of 1 million high-quality reads, each carrying a distinct molecular identifier. Instead of being binned into consensus sequences, reads that shared molecular identifiers were thrown out. MiTCR, run with a Q25 quality threshold and the strictest error-elimination algorithm, handled CDR3 identification, clonotype clustering and error correction. A nonparametric unseen species model using Euler transformation provided a lower-bound estimate of total TCR beta diversity. TCRdb reanalyzed the raw reads on its own, using fastp at Q25 for trimming and MiXCR for clone calling, and kept in-frame beta chains. Rows are combined by CDR3 protein, so each entry shows the most common genes and DNA. These V and J calls rely on TCRdb rather than the paper's analysis. The table for this sample lists about 650,000 distinct CDR3 sequences; about 34% of them were counted only once. The ten largest account for 15% to 17% of the sample.

The donors were under 40 Caucasian individuals from Russia, aged 6 to 90 years, who were systemically healthy. Ten milliliters of peripheral blood were drawn from each donor into EDTA-treated Vacutainer tubes. Ficoll-Paque density-gradient centrifugation was used to isolate PBMCs, with at least 6 million obtained per sample. Total RNA was extracted from PBMCs with Trizol reagent, with at least 5 micrograms obtained per sample. The percentages of naive CD45RAhigh/CD27high T cells were determined by flow cytometry on a PBMC aliquot from every donor. In regard to this clonotype: There is no known antigen for this receptor. No much larger clone exists at a distance of one base, and base qualities are not known.

The receptor was isolated from a woman aged 80 or over in good health. Donor details come from another sample of the same person, matched by shared clones. The rearrangement combines TRBV7-2 with TRBJ2-1; TRBD2 might be the D gene, on 6 matching bases. Sequencing was performed on blood. At the DNA level, the sequence is TGTGCCAGCAGCTTCTCACTAGCCGGCGAAAGTGAGCAGTTCTTC. This codes for CASSFSLAGESEQFF.